The subject of this entry is one T cell receptor beta chain. The CDR3 runs to 15 residues. With 7 bases clipped from V and 6 bases from J, the junction kept 5 bases outside the gene matches. Germline V gives CDR1 LNHDA, CDR2 SQIVND (reference sequence). The data originate from a study of blood T cell repertoires in COVID-19. Study details: Samples taken during acute and convalescent COVID-19 were collected in the United States, Italy and Spain.

TCRdb keeps only in-frame clones here, not all; method: immunoSEQ multiplex PCR. The sample contains approximately 350,000 clones, about 86% of which appear only once. The chain combines TRBV19 with TRBJ2-2; 13 nucleotides line up with TRBD2. The clonotype originates from a young man with active or convalescent COVID-19. What was sequenced was peripheral blood. The CDR3 nucleotides read TGTGCCAGTACCATAGGGACTAGCGGGGCCGGGGAGCTGTTTTTT. Residues: CASTIGTSGAGELFF.